A single sample is the source of the 26 T cell receptor beta chains below, sequenced in a study of spatial heterogeneity in lung cancer. TCRdb processed the 5' RACE reads anew with MiXCR; each CDR3 protein has one entry. This table holds some 83,000 distinct CDR3 sequences, about 8.5% found once. Time point meaning: sample taken at primary tumor resection. The sequencing here drew on PBMCs, taken at surgery. These receptor sequences come from a male donor with early-stage non-small cell lung cancer.

This clonotype was seen repeatedly, ten times or more. The rearrangement links TRBV29-1 to TRBJ2-3, with 9 bases fitting TRBD1. The CDR3 has 16 residues. Germline lookup yields CDR1 SQVTM and CDR2 ANQGSEA. The CDR3 is CRVAGPGTGKGDTQYF. The CDR3 bases are TGCAGAGTAGCAGGACCAGGGACAGGGAAAGGAGATACGCAGTATTTT.

This clonotype was counted many times. The V gene is TRBV7-6, the J gene TRBJ1-2, with D unresolved. Germline V lookup: CDR1 SGHVS, CDR2 FNYEAQ. The CDR3 is 16 amino acids. Trimming removed 4 bases at V and 2 bases at J, with 17 bases between. CDR3 in DNA: TGTGCCAGCAGCTCCGGAGTTGGTTCGGCGAACTATGGCTACACCTTC. Protein: CASSSGVGSANYGYTF.

This clonotype was detected a few times. V and J are TRBV19 and TRBJ2-1; possibly TRBD2 for D (6 bases). This CDR3 has 16 amino acids. Between the trimmed V and J ends, which lost 2 bases and 2 bases, there was a span of 13 bases. CDR1 and CDR2 (germline): LNHDA, SQIVND (reference sequence). The CDR3: CASSIRGGTAYNEQFF. The CDR3 DNA sequence: TGTGCCAGTAGTATAAGGGGCGGGACTGCCTACAATGAGCAGTTCTTC.

This clonotype was seen repeatedly, ten times or more. This sequence joins TRBV5-1 and TRBJ1-1; 9 bases align to TRBD1. J lost 1 base, V lost 4 bases, and 5 bases had no gene match. This CDR3 contains 15 residues. CDR1 and CDR2 from the germline V gene are SGHRS and YFSETQ. CDR3 bases: TGCGCCAGCAGCCTGGGACAGGGCGAGAACACTGAAGCTTTCTTT. Encoded protein: CASSLGQGENTEAFF.

This chain connects TRBV6-5 to TRBJ1-1; D ambiguous. With 6 bases removed from V and 3 bases from J, the gap between germline ends came to 14 bases. CDR3 length: 14 residues. Germline V gene sequence: CDR1 MNHEY, CDR2 SVGAGI. CDR3 sequence reads: CASSPRVGDTEAFF. The CDR3 DNA sequence: TGTGCCAGCAGCCCGAGGGTAGGTGACACTGAAGCTTTCTTT.

The chain recombines TRBV5-1 with TRBJ2-5, with unresolved D. CDR1 and CDR2 from the germline V gene are SGHRS and YFSETQ. The V end lost 0 bases, the J end lost 1 base, and 4 bases lay between the germline ends. The CDR3 has 13 amino acids. CDR3 amino acids: CASSLAFQETQYF. CDR3 sequence (DNA): TGCGCCAGCAGCTTGGCTTTCCAAGAGACCCAGTACTTC.

The chain employs TRBV10-3 and TRBJ2-7; 8 nucleotides line up with TRBD2. The CDR3 loop spans 13 amino acids. Losses at the gene ends were 7 bases for V and 6 bases for J; bases not matched to a gene: 8. Germline loops: CDR1 ENHRY, CDR2 SYGVKD. For the CDR3, the DNA is TGTGCCATCAAAGAGCGGGAGCTTGGCGAGCAGTACTTC. Protein sequence: CAIKERELGEQYF.

This clonotype has a handful of counts. The V call is TRBV20-1, the J call TRBJ2-7; the D is unclear. With 3 bases removed from V and 3 bases from J, the gap between germline ends came to 12 bases. Germline CDR1 reads DFQATT; CDR2 reads SNEGSKA (reference sequence). CDR3 size: 13 residues. The CDR3 region is CSASPLVGYEQYF. In DNA form, the CDR3 reads TGCAGTGCTAGTCCCCTCGTAGGCTACGAGCAGTACTTC.

This clonotype was counted ten times or more. The chain carries TRBV27 and TRBJ1-6, with 7 bases fitting TRBD1. Germline-derived CDR1 and CDR2 are MNHEY and SMNVEV (reference sequence). V gave up 5 bases and J gave up 6 bases; unmatched junction bases: 10. The CDR3 runs to 16 residues. The CDR3 protein is CASSVRQGSGNSPLHF. The DNA of the CDR3 is TGTGCCAGCAGTGTTAGACAGGGATCGGGTAATTCACCCCTCCACTTT.

This clonotype was detected many times. CDR3 protein: CAWSTGTGGFGYTF. The CDR3 DNA is TGTGCCTGGAGTACCGGGACAGGGGGCTTTGGCTACACCTTC. The rearrangement joins TRBV30 to TRBJ1-2; 12 positions agree with TRBD1. Germline loops: CDR1 GTSNPN, CDR2 SVGIG (reference sequence). The CDR3 is made up of 14 amino acids. Trimming cost V 2 bases and J 7 bases; bases outside gene matches: 5.

J is TRBJ1-2 and V is TRBV27; TRBD1 matches at 7 bases. The CDR3 covers 12 residues. J lost 4 bases, V lost 8 bases, and 4 bases had no gene match. Germline-derived CDR1 and CDR2 are MNHEY and SMNVEV (reference sequence). CDR3 residues: CASSRGTYGYTF. The CDR3 DNA reads as TGTGCCAGCTCCAGGGGGACCTATGGCTACACCTTC.

The CDR3 is CASSFSRGTYNSPLHF. In DNA, the CDR3 is TGTGCCAGCAGCTTTAGCAGGGGCACCTATAATTCACCCCTCCACTTT. The chain is built from TRBV7-9 and TRBJ1-6; tentative D call: TRBD1 (6 bases). V dropped 3 bases and J dropped 2 bases, with 11 bases sitting between them. The CDR3 runs 16 residues. Per germline, CDR1 SEHNR and CDR2 FQNEAQ (reference sequence).

This clonotype has a handful of counts. This chain joins TRBV29-1 and TRBJ1-4, with D unresolved. V lost 6 bases to trimming and J lost 5 bases, with 13 bases between them. This CDR3 is 13 amino acids long. CDR1 and CDR2 (germline): SQVTM, ANQGSEA. The CDR3 spells CSVLDGLNEKLFF. As DNA, the CDR3 is TGCAGCGTCCTCGACGGCCTGAATGAAAAACTGTTTTTT.

This chain joins TRBV10-2 and TRBJ2-7, with TRBD1 matching 8 bases. The CDR3 extends over 18 amino acids. With V trimmed by 6 bases and J by 0 bases, 16 bases remained unmatched. CDR1 WSHSY and CDR2 SAAADI come from the germline V gene. The CDR3 region has the DNA TGCGCCAGCAGCCGAGATAAAAGACAGGGGACTTTCTCCTACGAGCAGTACTTC. It translates to CASSRDKRQGTFSYEQYF.

The chain combines TRBV11-1 with TRBJ2-7, with TRBD2 identical over 7 bases. CDR3 length: 15 amino acids. J lost 0 bases, V lost 5 bases, and 7 bases had no gene match. CDR1 is SGHAT, CDR2 FQDESV, per germline (reference sequence). This CDR3 reads CASSRDRDYSYEQYF. CDR3 DNA sequence: TGTGCCAGCAGCCGAGACCGGGACTACTCCTACGAGCAGTACTTC.

This clonotype was seen at least ten times. The chain has TRBV5-5 and TRBJ2-5, with D tentatively TRBD2 (6 bases). The germline gives CDR1 SGHKS, CDR2 YYEKEE (reference sequence). This CDR3 region has 14 residues. V was trimmed by 4 bases and J by 5 bases, leaving 15 bases between them. The CDR3 DNA sequence: TGTGCCAGCAGCGTGGGGGGACCGGGGGAGACCCAGTACTTC. Its protein is CASSVGGPGETQYF.

For this clonotype: This sequence may be a read error, since a much larger clone differs from it by one base. V gene TRBV28 combines with J gene TRBJ2-5, with 12 positions matching TRBD2. Germline V CDR1 and CDR2: MDHEN, SYDVKM. The CDR3 length is 17 residues. V was pared by 5 bases and J by 5 bases, with 12 bases of the junction left unmatched. CDR3 sequence: CASSPWTSGINTETQYF. DNA of the CDR3: TGTGCCAGCAGTCCCTGGACTAGCGGGATTAATACGGAGACCCAGTACTTC.

This clonotype was recorded at least ten times. The J gene is TRBJ2-2, the V gene TRBV6-5; 11 positions match TRBD2. Per germline, CDR1 MNHEY and CDR2 SVGAGI. The CDR3 loop spans 18 amino acids. Trimming at V came to 5 bases and at J to 4 bases, leaving 12 bases not matched to a gene. DNA for the CDR3: TGTGCCAGCAGTCCCTTGACCCTTACTAGCGGGAGCACCGGGGAGCTGTTTTTT. Protein: CASSPLTLTSGSTGELFF.

This clonotype turned up a few times. The genes are TRBV20-1 and TRBJ2-7; 7 nucleotides align to TRBD2. The junction had 6 bases not matched to a gene; V was cut back by 3 bases and J by 7 bases. Germline assignment: CDR1 DFQATT and CDR2 SNEGSKA (reference sequence). The CDR3 runs to 12 residues. CDR3 DNA: TGCAGTGCTAGGCCACTAGCGCAAGAGCAGTACTTC. It specifies CSARPLAQEQYF.

This clonotype was counted between two and nine times. The chain has TRBV7-9 and TRBJ2-2; TRBD1 might be the D (6 bases). V shed 6 bases and J shed 4 bases, with 12 bases lying between them. This CDR3 is built from 14 residues. The germline CDR1 and CDR2 sequences are SEHNR and FQNEAQ (reference sequence). The CDR3 here is CASSPTGLTGELFF. DNA of the CDR3: TGTGCCAGCAGTCCGACAGGTCTCACCGGGGAGCTGTTTTTT.

This clonotype came up many times. CDR3 protein: CASSALGEQFF. The CDR3 DNA follows: TGTGCCAGCAGTGCACTGGGTGAGCAGTTCTTC. The J gene is TRBJ2-1, the V gene TRBV6-1, with D unclear. CDR3 size: 11 residues. The ends were cut back, 4 bases at V and 9 bases at J, with 7 bases in the middle. From germline, CDR1 is MNHNS and CDR2 SASEGT.

This clonotype was counted a few times. J is TRBJ1-6 and V is TRBV19; D is undetermined. V lost 3 bases, J lost 1 base, and 7 bases lay in between. The CDR3 is 15 residues long. The germline gives CDR1 LNHDA, CDR2 SQIVND (reference sequence). The DNA for the CDR3 is TGTGCCAGTAGTATCGAACAGTCCTATAATTCACCCCTCCACTTT. Translated, it gives CASSIEQSYNSPLHF. Full variable domain (outside the CDR3, taken from reference TRBV19 and TRBJ1-6): DGGITQSPKYLFRKEGQNVTLSCEQNLNHDAMYWYRQDPGQGLRLIYYSQIVNDFQKGDIAEGYSVSREKKESFPLTVTSAQKNPTAFYLCASSIEQSYNSPLHFGNGTRLTVT.

The chain recombines TRBV24-1 with TRBJ1-5; D call uncertain. CDR3 length: 13 residues. Germline V gene lookup returns CDR1 KGHDR and CDR2 SFDVKD. V was clipped by 5 bases and J by 4 bases, with 8 bases between them. The CDR3 DNA reads as TGTGCCACCAGTGGCTCCGAAAATCAGCCCCAGCATTTT. Translated: CATSGSENQPQHF.

This clonotype was recorded at least ten times. The gene calls are TRBV20-1 and TRBJ2-1, with unresolved D. The V gene's germline CDR1 is DFQATT and CDR2 SNEGSKA (reference sequence). This CDR3 is built from 12 residues. V was cut by 5 bases and J by 9 bases, with 14 bases left in between. The CDR3 loop is CSAPSGLGEQFF. As DNA, the CDR3 is TGCAGTGCTCCTTCCGGCTTAGGTGAGCAGTTCTTC.

This clonotype showed up many times. The chain has TRBV3-1 and TRBJ2-7, with 7 positions matching TRBD1. Germline V CDR1 and CDR2: LGHDT, YNNKEL (reference sequence). The CDR3 sequence is 14 residues long. V was clipped by 3 bases and J by 2 bases; unmatched bases: 4. The CDR3 loop is CASSHWDRPYEQYF. DNA for the CDR3: TGTGCCAGCAGCCACTGGGACAGACCCTACGAGCAGTACTTC.

This sequence joins TRBV6-1 and TRBJ1-6; possible D gene TRBD1, 6 bases. This CDR3 has 14 residues. CDR1 MNHNS and CDR2 SASEGT come from the germline V gene. V shed 8 bases and J shed 1 base, with 9 bases lying between them. The CDR3 bases are TGTGCCAGCTCGGACAGTTCCTATAATTCACCCCTCCACTTT. Translated, it gives CASSDSSYNSPLHF.